These T cell receptor beta chains were read from a single sample in a study of T cell responses to AZD1222 COVID-19 vaccine. Sequenced by immunoSEQ multiplex PCR; TCRdb stores in-frame clones only, minus some. Here the sample spans 250,000 to 300,000 clones, 90% to 95% being singletons. The sequencing here drew on peripheral blood, taken 28 days after the second AZD1222 dose. These receptor sequences come from an adult who received the AZD1222 COVID-19 vaccine. Both conserved end residues are part of each CDR3. D genes are given only for firm matches. The size of a clone is reported for some rows only, either as once, few or many, or as a class for expanded clones.

TGTGCCAGCAGACCTAATACAGGGTTCCAAGAGACCCAGTACTTC CASRPNTGFQETQYF NA 15 NA TRBJ2-5 TRBV2
TGTGCCAGCAGCTTAGCTCAGGGGATGAACACTGAAGCTTTCTTT CASSLAQGMNTEAFF NA 15 NA TRBJ1-1 TRBV7-9
TGTGCCTGGAGTGTTTCCCGTGGCGGGCCCTATAATTCACCCCTCCACTTT CAWSVSRGGPYNSPLHF NA 17 NA TRBJ1-6 TRBV30
TGTGCCAGCAGCTTGGACCCCAATCAGCCCCAGCATTTT CASSLDPNQPQHF NA 13 NA TRBJ1-5 TRBV5-4
TGTGCCAGCAGCCCCGAGCGGCTCCGTTCACCCCTCCACTTT CASSPERLRSPLHF NA 14 NA TRBJ1-6 TRBV21-1
TGTGCCAGCAGCTTAGGGGGCTGGGACACTGAAGCTTTCTTT CASSLGGWDTEAFF TRBD1 14 NA TRBJ1-1 TRBV3-1/TRBV3-2
TGTGCCAGCAGTTTAGAAAGGGGAAGAAGTGCTTTCTTT CASSLERGRSAFF NA 13 NA TRBJ1-1 TRBV27
TGTGCCAGTAGGGCCACCTCCAAATGGGGTACGAAGCAGTACTTC CASRATSKWGTKQYF NA 15 NA TRBJ2-7 TRBV19
TGCGCCAGCAGTCAAGGACTAGCGGGAGGGCCCTCGCAGGACGAGCAGTACTTC CASSQGLAGGPSQDEQYF TRBD2 18 NA TRBJ2-7 TRBV23-1
TGTGCCAGCAGCTTAGGGGCAGGGGGCAGAAGAGAGACCCAGTACTTC CASSLGAGGRRETQYF TRBD1 16 NA TRBJ2-5 TRBV7-2
TGTGCCAGCAGTTCCAATCATAATGAGCAGTTCTTC CASSSNHNEQFF NA 12 NA TRBJ2-1 TRBV6-2/TRBV6-3
TGTGCCAGCAGTTTAACAGGGTACGGCTACACCTTC CASSLTGYGYTF NA 12 once TRBJ1-2 TRBV28
TGTGCCAGCAGCTCCTCCCAGGGCCTGGGAGGCTACACCTTC CASSSSQGLGGYTF NA 14 NA TRBJ1-2 TRBV11-2
TGTGCCAGTAGTACCACTAGCGGCCAAGAGACCCAGTACTTC CASSTTSGQETQYF TRBD2 14 NA TRBJ2-5 TRBV19
TGTGCCAGCAGCCCCAGGCAGACAGGGGAATACGCCGGGGAGCTGTTTTTT CASSPRQTGEYAGELFF TRBD1 17 NA TRBJ2-2 TRBV9
TGTGCCAGCAGCCCGGGGACAGGAACTCTGAGCGGGGAAAAACTGTTTTTT CASSPGTGTLSGEKLFF TRBD1 17 NA TRBJ1-4 TRBV7-9
TGTGCCAGCAGCCAAGATCCACCCGACACAGCAACTAATGAAAAACTGTTTTTT CASSQDPPDTATNEKLFF NA 18 once TRBJ1-4 TRBV4-2
TGCAGTGGGGGTAGTAATCAGCCCCAGCATTTT CSGGSNQPQHF NA 11 NA TRBJ1-5 TRBV20-1
TGCAGCGCCGGCTCCTACGAGCAGTACTTC CSAGSYEQYF NA 10 NA TRBJ2-7 TRBV20-1
TGTGCCAGCAGTACCCGGGTCCCACGGGCCTACGAGCAGTACTTC CASSTRVPRAYEQYF NA 15 NA TRBJ2-7 TRBV28
TGTGCCAGCAGCCAAGTATCAGGTTCCTACGAGCAGTACTTC CASSQVSGSYEQYF NA 14 NA TRBJ2-7 TRBV4-2
TGCGCCAGCAGCCGCCTACAGGGGGCGACTGAAGCTTTCTTT CASSRLQGATEAFF TRBD1 14 NA TRBJ1-1 TRBV4-1
TGTGCCAGCAGCTTCCAGGGTGCCACCGGGGAGCTGTTTTTT CASSFQGATGELFF NA 14 NA TRBJ2-2 TRBV7-9
TGTGCCAGCAGCCATGGACAGGGCCGAAACAATGAGCAGTTCTTC CASSHGQGRNNEQFF TRBD1 15 NA TRBJ2-1 TRBV3-1/TRBV3-2
TGTGCCAGCAGCCAACCACTAGCGGGGCACAATGAGCAGTTCTTC CASSQPLAGHNEQFF TRBD2 15 NA TRBJ2-1 TRBV3-1/TRBV3-2
TGCAGTGCTAGGTTCGCCGGGACCCAGCATTTT CSARFAGTQHF NA 11 NA TRBJ1-5 TRBV20-1
TGTGCCAGCAGCCCCCGGGGGACCTATGGCTACACCTTC CASSPRGTYGYTF NA 13 NA TRBJ1-2 TRBV13
TGTGCCAGCAGTGAGTTTCATCGAACTATGGGCACCGGGGAGCTGTTTTTT CASSEFHRTMGTGELFF NA 17 NA TRBJ2-2 TRBV2
TGTGCCAGCAGCGTAGGGGTTAGCGGGGACACAGATACGCAGTATTTT CASSVGVSGDTDTQYF TRBD2 16 NA TRBJ2-3 TRBV9
TGTGCCAGCTCACCCGGGACAGGGGGAAATACAGATACGCAGTATTTT CASSPGTGGNTDTQYF TRBD1 16 NA TRBJ2-3 TRBV18
TGCGCCAGCAGCCCCAGGACAGGGGGAAATTCACCCCTCCACTTT CASSPRTGGNSPLHF TRBD1 15 once TRBJ1-6 TRBV5-1
TGTGCCAGCAGCCCCTGGACAGCTACCCCCGGGGAGCTGTTTTTT CASSPWTATPGELFF NA 15 NA TRBJ2-2 TRBV11-2
TGTGCCAGCAGTTACTCAGGGCAAGGGAGCAATCAGCCCCAGCATTTT CASSYSGQGSNQPQHF NA 16 NA TRBJ1-5 TRBV6-5
TGCGCCAGCAGCTTGGCCCTTAGCGGGGGGATGGCAGATACGCAGTATTTT CASSLALSGGMADTQYF TRBD2 17 once TRBJ2-3 TRBV5-1
TGTGCCAGTAGTATCCGTCGGGCTGAAAAACTGTTTTTT CASSIRRAEKLFF NA 13 NA TRBJ1-4 TRBV19
TGTGCCTGGAGTAGCATAGGTCGGTTTAACTATGGCTACACCTTC CAWSSIGRFNYGYTF NA 15 NA TRBJ1-2 TRBV30
TGCGCCAGCAGCCAAGCGGTAGGGATGAACACTGAAGCTTTCTTT CASSQAVGMNTEAFF NA 15 once TRBJ1-1 TRBV4-1
TGTGCCAGCAGCAACTTCCCCACGTTCCGTGCCTCCTATAATTCACCCCTCCACTTT CASSNFPTFRASYNSPLHF NA 19 NA TRBJ1-6 TRBV21-1